The T cell receptor (beta chain) under discussion was sequenced for a study of T cells in Graves' hyperthyroidism and ophthalmopathy. Study-level background: The initial diagnosis was the point when peripheral blood was collected, ahead of any treatment.

CDR3 size: 11 residues. Per the germline V gene, CDR1 is DFQATT and CDR2 is SNEGSKA (reference sequence). Trimming cost V 4 bases and J 4 bases, with 5 bases left between them. The source material, RNA transcripts, was used to amplify TCR beta CDR3 regions. TCR CDR3 regions were first amplified by RT-PCR with HTBI primers. TCRdb re-derived calls from the multiplex PCR reads in MiXCR, one entry per CDR3 protein. The data show about 270,000 distinct CDR3 sequences, with 22% seen just once and around 64% held by the top ten. This clonotype appeared a few times. No antigen is known for it. Clinical Activity Scores of at least 3, NOSPECS grades of at least 4 and durations under 3 months characterized ophthalmopathy patients. Study findings and constraints: Ophthalmopathy was distinguished from stable hyperthyroidism by 13 V-J signatures.

This clonotype was sampled from a man aged 30 to 39 with Graves' ophthalmopathy. The sample comprised blood. The V and J genes are TRBV20-1 and TRBJ2-1; D gene unclear. CDR3 DNA sequence: TGCAGTGCTACTGTATACAATGAGCAGTTCTTC. Its protein product is CSATVYNEQFF.